Below are 17 T cell receptor beta chains sequenced from a single sample in a study of blood T cell repertoires in COVID-19. Using immunoSEQ multiplex PCR, the repertoire was profiled, and TCRdb retains in-frame clones only, with some absent. This sample yields 100,000 to 150,000 clones, of which approximately 85% are seen a single time; roughly 5.4% belongs to the top ten. What was sequenced was peripheral blood. These receptors were taken from a human donor in a cohort sampled during active COVID-19.

The chain joins TRBV7-2 to TRBJ2-1; the match to TRBD2 covers 12 bases. Germline values: CDR1 SGHTA, CDR2 FQGNSA. This CDR3 is built from 15 residues. Trimming took 1 base from V and 9 from J; bases not matched to a gene: 4. CDR3 loop: CASSLGLAGALEQFF. The CDR3 DNA reads TGTGCCAGCAGCTTAGGACTAGCGGGAGCACTTGAGCAGTTCTTC.

The table lists this clone with many counts. Other DNA sequences in this sample translate to the same CDR3. V gene TRBV14 combines with J gene TRBJ2-1; D is unresolved. V was pared by 1 base and J by 5 bases, with 9 bases between. CDR3 length: 14 amino acids. The V gene's germline CDR1 is SGHDN and CDR2 FVKESK. This CDR3 is CASSQAYRNNEQFF. In nucleotides, the CDR3 is TGTGCCAGCAGCCAAGCTTACAGAAACAATGAGCAGTTCTTC.

The V and J genes are TRBV5-1 and TRBJ2-7; perhaps TRBD2 as D (7 bases). This CDR3 comprises 17 residues. Germline CDR1 is SGHRS and CDR2 is YFSETQ. V was clipped by 0 bases and J by 3 bases, with 19 bases between them. As DNA, the CDR3 is TGCGCCAGCAGCTTGGGGGGGGGCAGGGGCGGGGTCTACGAGCAGTACTTC. Translating it yields CASSLGGGRGGVYEQYF.

This clone was observed a single time. V is TRBV19 and J is TRBJ2-1; 11 bases are shared with TRBD2. Trimming at V came to 1 base and at J to 7 bases, leaving 6 bases not matched to a gene. The CDR3 contains 16 residues. Germline V CDR1 and CDR2: LNHDA, SQIVND (reference sequence). For the CDR3, the DNA is TGTGCCAGTAGTATAGTACGACTAGCGGGAATGAATGAGCAGTTCTTC. Its translation: CASSIVRLAGMNEQFF.

The chain combines TRBV5-4 with TRBJ1-6; D remains unclear. Trimming left V 4 bases short and J 5 bases short, with 13 bases between. CDR1 is SGHNT, CDR2 YYREEE, per germline (reference sequence). The CDR3 is 15 residues long. The CDR3 DNA reads as TGTGCCAGCAGCCCCCCTGGCAGGCATAATTCACCCCTCCACTTT. Protein product: CASSPPGRHNSPLHF.

This chain links TRBV9 with TRBJ1-4, with TRBD1 as a possible D gene (6 bases). V dropped 3 bases and J dropped 7 bases, with 13 bases sitting between them. Germline assignment: CDR1 SGDLS and CDR2 YYNGEE. The CDR3 runs to 14 residues. The CDR3 region is CASSADRYGEKLFF. CDR3 sequence (DNA): TGTGCCAGCAGCGCAGACAGGTATGGTGAAAAACTGTTTTTT.

The V and J genes are TRBV6-5 and TRBJ1-3; D is undetermined. Germline V gene lookup returns CDR1 MNHEY and CDR2 SVGAGI. The CDR3 is 14 amino acids. V was pared by 5 bases and J by 3 bases, with 11 bases between. CDR3 nucleotide sequence: TGTGCCAGCAGTCCAGTATTTAATGGAAACACCATATATTTT. Translating it yields CASSPVFNGNTIYF.

This clone was seen more than once but under ten times. V gene TRBV7-9 combines with J gene TRBJ1-3, with a weak D call TRBD1 (5 bases). Trimming left V 5 bases short and J 0 bases short, with 20 bases between. The CDR3 extends over 18 amino acids. Germline loops: CDR1 SEHNR, CDR2 FQNEAQ (reference sequence). CDR3 loop: CASSLPFRDSHSGNTIYF. In DNA, the CDR3 is TGTGCCAGCAGCCTACCCTTCCGAGACAGCCACTCTGGAAACACCATATATTTT.

The chain combines TRBV28 with TRBJ1-6; 7 nucleotides match TRBD1. CDR3 size: 14 residues. With 8 bases clipped from V and 5 bases from J, the junction kept 6 bases outside the gene matches. Germline assignment: CDR1 MDHEN and CDR2 SYDVKM. CDR3 region: CASQTGTDNSPLHF. The CDR3, as DNA: TGTGCCAGCCAGACCGGGACAGATAATTCACCCCTCCACTTT.

V is TRBV10-1 and J is TRBJ2-3, with 7 nucleotides matching TRBD2. The length of the CDR3 is 15 residues. J lost 1 base, V lost 0 bases, and 1 base had no gene match. CDR1 is WNHNN and CDR2 is SYGVQD in the germline V gene (reference sequence). The CDR3 DNA follows: TGCGCCAGCAGTGAGTCCAGCGGGGGCACAGATACGCAGTATTTT. Residues: CASSESSGGTDTQYF.

This rearrangement joins TRBV7-3 to TRBJ2-1; 10 bases match TRBD2. Germline CDR1 reads SGHTA; CDR2 reads FQGTGA. The V segment lost 6 bases and the J segment 7 bases; nucleotides outside the gene matches: 9. The CDR3 loop spans 15 amino acids. DNA of the CDR3: TGTGCCAGCAGTCCGATACTAGCGGGATTAAATGAGCAGTTCTTC. It encodes CASSPILAGLNEQFF.

The CDR3 sequence is CAWSDRVSFGNTIYF. The CDR3 DNA reads as TGTGCCTGGAGCGACAGGGTTTCTTTTGGAAACACCATATATTTT. The gene calls are TRBV30 and TRBJ1-3, with 7 bases that match TRBD1. Germline-derived CDR1 and CDR2 are GTSNPN and SVGIG (reference sequence). The CDR3 spans 15 residues. V lost 3 bases to trimming and J lost 3 bases; unmatched junction nucleotides: 8.

The rearrangement uses TRBV5-6 and TRBJ2-2; D is ambiguous. The CDR3 sequence is 12 residues long. Trimming took 5 bases from V and 8 from J, leaving 10 bases between them. From germline, CDR1 is SGHDT and CDR2 YYEEEE. The CDR3 coding sequence is TGTGCCAGCAGATCTCTAACTGGGGAGCTGTTTTTT. Translation gives CASRSLTGELFF.

As concerns this clone: The identical CDR3 is also encoded by other nucleotide sequences in the sample. V and J are TRBV18 and TRBJ2-1; 16 bases agree with TRBD2. The trim removed 6 bases at V and 10 bases at J, leaving 6 bases unmatched. The germline V gene encodes CDR1 KGHSH and CDR2 LQKENI. The CDR3 sequence is 15 residues long. The CDR3 spells CASSPPGLAGGEQFF. CDR3 DNA sequence: TGTGCCAGCTCTCCGCCGGGACTAGCGGGAGGGGAGCAGTTCTTC.

The chain uses TRBV11-3 and TRBJ2-2; 7 bases line up with TRBD2. The V segment lost 3 bases and the J segment 7 bases; nucleotides outside the gene matches: 2. The CDR3 contains 13 residues. Germline CDR1 and CDR2: SGHNT and YENEEA. The DNA for the CDR3 is TGTGCCAGCAGCTTGGGGGGGAGCGGGGAGCTGTTTTTT. It translates to CASSLGGSGELFF.

V gene TRBV5-1 combines with J gene TRBJ2-4; D perhaps matches TRBD2 (5 bases). Germline V gene data show CDR1 as SGHRS and CDR2 as YFSETQ. The CDR3 is made up of 14 amino acids. Trimming removed 3 bases from V and 6 bases from J, with 13 bases in between. CDR3 amino acids: CASSSQDFLNIQYF. The CDR3 DNA sequence: TGCGCCAGCAGCTCCCAGGACTTCCTAAACATTCAGTACTTC.

V gene TRBV6-2 or TRBV6-3 combines with J gene TRBJ2-6, with 9 bases identical to TRBD1. The CDR3 runs to 17 residues. Trimming cost V 2 bases and J 4 bases; bases outside gene matches: 6. CDR1 is MNHEY and CDR2 is SVGEGT in the germline V gene. CDR3 loop: CASSYEQGAPGANVLTF. The CDR3 nucleotides are TGTGCCAGCAGTTACGAACAGGGGGCGCCGGGGGCCAACGTCCTGACTTTC.